The rows below give T cell receptor beta chains drawn from one sample of a study of regulatory T cells in long-lasting Graves disease. Each CDR3 protein gets one entry after TCRdb re-called the multiplex PCR reads with MiXCR. Here the sample spans 530,000 or so distinct CDR3 sequences, approximately 15% being singletons. The same data also contributed to another study, on T cells in Graves' hyperthyroidism and ophthalmopathy.

This specimen consisted of peripheral blood mononuclear cells (PBMCs), obtained at new diagnosis, from a patient treated with antithyroid drugs. These receptor sequences come from a man aged 30-40 years with Graves disease. Each CDR3 is given with its conserved first and last residue. The order of the fields is clone size, CDR3 length, J gene, V gene, D gene, CDR3 DNA, CDR3 protein. D genes are given only for firm matches. Size tells how often a clone was seen (once, few, many) or the class of an expanded clone, and some rows leave it out.

clone_size: many
cdr3_length: 15
j_call: TRBJ1-5
v_call: TRBV6-1
d_call: NA
cdr3_nt: TGTGCCAGCAGCACCTTACTCTCTAGCAATCAGCCCCAGCATTTT
cdr3_aa: CASSTLLSSNQPQHF

clone_size: many
cdr3_length: 15
j_call: TRBJ2-1
v_call: TRBV20-1
d_call: NA
cdr3_nt: TGCAGTGCTAGAGTCTGGCCCAGCTCCTACAATGAGCAGTTCTTC
cdr3_aa: CSARVWPSSYNEQFF

clone_size: many
cdr3_length: 16
j_call: TRBJ2-1
v_call: TRBV12-3/TRBV12-4
d_call: NA
cdr3_nt: TGTGCCAGCAGTTTGATCGTGGGGAGCTCCTACAATGAGCAGTTCTTC
cdr3_aa: CASSLIVGSSYNEQFF

clone_size: few
cdr3_length: 17
j_call: TRBJ2-6
v_call: TRBV19
d_call: TRBD1
cdr3_nt: TGTGCCAGTAGTCGGGACAGCGCTACGACCGGGGCCAACGTCCTGACTTTC
cdr3_aa: CASSRDSATTGANVLTF

clone_size: many
cdr3_length: 14
j_call: TRBJ2-1
v_call: TRBV20-1
d_call: TRBD2
cdr3_nt: TGCAGTGCTAGAGGTGGATCGGGAGGCCATGAGCAGTTCTTC
cdr3_aa: CSARGGSGGHEQFF

clone_size: NA
cdr3_length: 14
j_call: TRBJ2-3
v_call: TRBV29-1
d_call: NA
cdr3_nt: TGCAGCGTTGGCAGAGAGGGTGTCGCAGATACGCAGTATTTT
cdr3_aa: CSVGREGVADTQYF

clone_size: many
cdr3_length: 13
j_call: TRBJ2-5
v_call: TRBV11-2
d_call: NA
cdr3_nt: TGTGCCAGCAGCTTAGGATCCGGAGAGACCCAGTACTTC
cdr3_aa: CASSLGSGETQYF

clone_size: NA
cdr3_length: 14
j_call: TRBJ2-1
v_call: TRBV20-1
d_call: TRBD2
cdr3_nt: TGCAGTGCTCTCGGACTAGCGGGAGGGGTAGAGCAGTTCTTC
cdr3_aa: CSALGLAGGVEQFF

clone_size: few
cdr3_length: 16
j_call: TRBJ2-3
v_call: TRBV18
d_call: TRBD2
cdr3_nt: TGTGCCAGCTCACCACCGGGGAGCGGGATGGGAGATACGCAGTATTTT
cdr3_aa: CASSPPGSGMGDTQYF

clone_size: many
cdr3_length: 15
j_call: TRBJ1-5
v_call: TRBV12-3/TRBV12-4
d_call: NA
cdr3_nt: TGTGCCAGCAGCGGGGGGGAACATAGCAATCAGCCCCAGCATTTT
cdr3_aa: CASSGGEHSNQPQHF

clone_size: few
cdr3_length: 15
j_call: TRBJ1-2
v_call: TRBV4-2
d_call: TRBD1
cdr3_nt: TGTGCCAGCAGCCAAGCCGGGACAGGGGAATATGGCTACACCTTC
cdr3_aa: CASSQAGTGEYGYTF

clone_size: NA
cdr3_length: 16
j_call: TRBJ2-7
v_call: TRBV19
d_call: TRBD1
cdr3_nt: TGTGCCAGTAGTCTCGGACAGGGGTTTGGCTCCTACGAGCAGTACTTC
cdr3_aa: CASSLGQGFGSYEQYF

clone_size: many
cdr3_length: 12
j_call: TRBJ1-2
v_call: TRBV3-1
d_call: TRBD1
cdr3_nt: TGTGCCAGCAGCCACAGGGGGGGAGGCTACACCTTC
cdr3_aa: CASSHRGGGYTF

clone_size: many
cdr3_length: 13
j_call: TRBJ1-2
v_call: TRBV5-1
d_call: NA
cdr3_nt: TGCGCCAGCAGCTTGAGTCGGCGTCTCGGCTACACCTTC
cdr3_aa: CASSLSRRLGYTF

clone_size: many
cdr3_length: 15
j_call: TRBJ2-7
v_call: TRBV14
d_call: TRBD1
cdr3_nt: TGTGCCAGCAGCCTGTTGGACAGGGCCGCCTACGAGCAGTACTTC
cdr3_aa: CASSLLDRAAYEQYF

clone_size: many
cdr3_length: 17
j_call: TRBJ1-5
v_call: TRBV15
d_call: NA
cdr3_nt: TGTGCCACCAGCAGAGGTCGTGGGGGCACGGGGAATCAGCCCCAGCATTTT
cdr3_aa: CATSRGRGGTGNQPQHF

clone_size: many
cdr3_length: 17
j_call: TRBJ2-1
v_call: TRBV24-1
d_call: NA
cdr3_nt: TGTGCCACCAGTGATTTGCGTGAGGGGGGGGGCTACAATGAGCAGTTCTTC
cdr3_aa: CATSDLREGGGYNEQFF

clone_size: many
cdr3_length: 15
j_call: TRBJ2-7
v_call: TRBV7-8
d_call: TRBD1
cdr3_nt: TGTGCCAGCAGCTTAGCGGGACAGGGACCCTACGAGCAGTACTTC
cdr3_aa: CASSLAGQGPYEQYF

clone_size: NA
cdr3_length: 11
j_call: TRBJ2-3
v_call: TRBV5-1
d_call: NA
cdr3_nt: TGCGCCAGCAGCATGGGAGATACGCAGTATTTT
cdr3_aa: CASSMGDTQYF

clone_size: NA
cdr3_length: 15
j_call: TRBJ2-1
v_call: TRBV19
d_call: NA
cdr3_nt: TGTGCCAGTAGTCGCCTGGGGGGTAGTATGAATGAGCAGTTCTTC
cdr3_aa: CASSRLGGSMNEQFF

clone_size: many
cdr3_length: 15
j_call: TRBJ2-1
v_call: TRBV12-3/TRBV12-4
d_call: TRBD1
cdr3_nt: TGTGCCAGCGAAGGTTGGGGGCAGGGGGAAAATGAGCAGTTCTTC
cdr3_aa: CASEGWGQGENEQFF

clone_size: many
cdr3_length: 16
j_call: TRBJ2-7
v_call: TRBV2
d_call: TRBD2
cdr3_nt: TGTGCCAGCAGAGAGGGACTAGCGGAGATCTTCTACGAGCAGTACTTC
cdr3_aa: CASREGLAEIFYEQYF

clone_size: many
cdr3_length: 15
j_call: TRBJ1-5
v_call: TRBV5-1
d_call: NA
cdr3_nt: TGCGCCAGCAGCTTGGATGGACAGAGCAATCAGCCCCAGCATTTT
cdr3_aa: CASSLDGQSNQPQHF

clone_size: once
cdr3_length: 17
j_call: TRBJ2-1
v_call: TRBV4-2
d_call: TRBD2
cdr3_nt: TGTGCCAGCAGCCAAGATCCAAGTGGACTAGCGGGCGATGAGCAGTTCTTC
cdr3_aa: CASSQDPSGLAGDEQFF